The 9 T cell receptor beta chains in this list originate from one sample, sequenced in a study of neurological immune-mediated disorders. TCRdb ran MiXCR on the 5' RACE reads and lists one entry per CDR3 protein. The table has about 92,000 distinct CDR3 sequences, approximately 4% seen once. Sequencing was carried out using PBMCs. These receptor sequences come from a woman aged 45-60 years with multiple sclerosis.

This clonotype was seen ten or more times. This chain uses TRBV5-1 with TRBJ2-3, with D perhaps TRBD2 (5 bases). Germline loops: CDR1 SGHRS, CDR2 YFSETQ. The V and J ends lost 2 bases and 8 bases respectively, with 18 bases between them. The CDR3 contains 15 residues. CDR3 sequence (DNA): TGCGCCAGCAGCTTCTGGTTACCCCCCGGAGGTACGCAGTATTTT. This sequence encodes CASSFWLPPGGTQYF.

This clonotype has a handful of counts. The rearrangement joins TRBV7-2 to TRBJ2-7; no firm D call. The CDR3 is 12 residues long. Between the trimmed V and J ends, which lost 7 bases and 3 bases, there was a span of 10 bases. The germline V gene has CDR1 SGHTA and CDR2 FQGNSA. CDR3 sequence reads: CASNKGIYEQYF. In DNA form, the CDR3 reads TGTGCCAGCAATAAGGGCATCTACGAGCAGTACTTC.

This clonotype was observed at least ten times. The V gene is TRBV28, the J gene TRBJ1-1, with 8 bases that match TRBD1. The CDR3 is made up of 12 amino acids. Trimming removed 6 bases from V and 11 bases from J; junction bases left unmatched: 8. Germline V gives CDR1 MDHEN, CDR2 SYDVKM. CDR3 residues: CASRHDRGKAFF. CDR3 sequence (DNA): TGTGCCAGCAGACACGACAGGGGTAAGGCTTTCTTT.

In its sample, this clonotype was seen a few times. This may stem from a read error, because a much larger clone lies one nucleotide away. The chain uses TRBV29-1 and TRBJ1-5; D is ambiguous. The germline CDR1 and CDR2 sequences are SQVTM and ANQGSEA. The CDR3 has 12 amino acids. In DNA, the CDR3 is TGCAGCGTCGTTGAGAGCAATCAGCCCCAGAATTTT. Translation gives CSVVESNQPQNF.

This clonotype was recorded at least ten times. CDR3 coding DNA: TGCAGTGCTAGAGCGGGGGGTTCCTATGGCTACACCTTC. This sequence encodes CSARAGGSYGYTF. The J gene is TRBJ1-2, the V gene TRBV20-1; TRBD1 might be the D (5 bases). There are 13 residues in the CDR3. Between the trimmed V and J ends, which lost 1 base and 4 bases, there was a span of 10 bases. Germline V gene lookup returns CDR1 DFQATT and CDR2 SNEGSKA (reference sequence).

There are many counts of this clonotype. The chain couples TRBV4-2 to TRBJ1-5, with TRBD1 as a possible D gene (5 bases). CDR1 and CDR2 (germline): LGHNA, YNFKEQ. V was trimmed by 0 bases and J by 0 bases, leaving 12 bases between them. The CDR3 spans 17 residues. CDR3 residues: CASSQDGWGDSNQPQHF. CDR3 DNA sequence: TGTGCCAGCAGCCAAGATGGTTGGGGGGATAGCAATCAGCCCCAGCATTTT.

Ten or more counts support this clonotype. This chain joins TRBV12-3 or TRBV12-4 and TRBJ2-1, with D unclear. There are 13 residues in the CDR3. V lost 6 bases and J 4 bases, leaving 10 bases between the germline ends. CDR3 nucleotide sequence: TGTGCCAGCAGACCTGGGCAGTACAATGAGCAGTTCTTC. Translation gives CASRPGQYNEQFF.

This clonotype was counted at least ten times. The chain combines TRBV29-1 with TRBJ2-5; D is ambiguous. The CDR3 runs 12 residues. With 4 bases removed from V and 2 bases from J, the gap between germline ends came to 8 bases. The germline gives CDR1 SQVTM, CDR2 ANQGSEA. The CDR3 coding sequence is TGCAGCGTTGCCAGGCGACAAGAGACCCAGTACTTC. This codes for CSVARRQETQYF.

This clonotype was found many times. The chain recombines TRBV27 with TRBJ2-2; TRBD2 matches at 7 bases. CDR1 is MNHEY, CDR2 SMNVEV, per germline (reference sequence). The CDR3 is made up of 15 amino acids. Losses at the gene ends were 0 bases for V and 7 bases for J; bases not matched to a gene: 5. The CDR3 loop reads CASSLSGGRHGELFF. The CDR3 DNA follows: TGTGCCAGCAGTTTATCGGGGGGGAGGCACGGGGAGCTGTTTTTT.